The 21 T cell receptor beta chains below come from one sample, sequenced in a study of T-cell memory formation after mild COVID-19. A single record per CDR3 protein comes from TCRdb applying MiXCR to the 5' RACE reads. The sample yields some 48,000 distinct CDR3 sequences, approximately 12% seen once. Sequenced material: PBMCs or a T cell subset sorted from them (not recorded which). The origin of the receptors is a man aged 18-30 years who had mild COVID-19 (a few samples of this study predate the infection). Cell type and time point are not known.

This clonotype was recorded at least ten times. This chain uses TRBV20-1 with TRBJ2-3; D is ambiguous. The CDR3 runs 13 residues. Trimming removed 5 bases from V and 0 bases from J, with 9 bases in between. In germline, CDR1 is DFQATT, CDR2 SNEGSKA (reference sequence). CDR3 loop: CSAEDRSTDTQYF. CDR3 nucleotide sequence: TGCAGTGCTGAAGACCGAAGCACAGATACGCAGTATTTT.

This clonotype was picked up a small number of times. The chain carries TRBV6-5 and TRBJ1-1; 8 bases match TRBD1. The V gene end was trimmed by 6 bases and the J gene end by 4 bases; junction bases not matched to a gene: 10. The CDR3 consists of 15 residues. Per the germline V gene, CDR1 is MNHEY and CDR2 is SVGAGI. CDR3 nucleotide sequence: TGTGCCAGCAGCACCCAGGGGGCCGTAAGCACTGAAGCTTTCTTT. Its translation: CASSTQGAVSTEAFF.

The rearrangement uses TRBV27 and TRBJ2-5; perhaps TRBD1 as D (5 bases). The CDR3 extends over 13 amino acids. Per germline, CDR1 MNHEY and CDR2 SMNVEV (reference sequence). Trimming removed 5 bases at V and 5 bases at J, with 12 bases between. CDR3: CASSIRVRETQYF. The CDR3 DNA reads TGTGCCAGCAGTATCAGGGTGAGGGAGACCCAGTACTTC.

This clonotype has a handful of counts. The DNA is left out, because the CDR3 cannot be placed on it with certainty; the CDR3 is given as TCRdb lists it. The rearrangement joins TRBV12-3 or TRBV12-4 to TRBJ2-2. Both ends counted, the CDR3 spans 12 residues. This CDR3 reads CASSFGAGELFF.

This chain joins TRBV11-2 and TRBJ2-1; 8 nucleotides agree with TRBD2. V dropped 5 bases and J dropped 7; count of bases not matched to a gene: 4. CDR1 is SGHAT and CDR2 is FQNNGV in the germline V gene. This CDR3 comprises 13 residues. In nucleotides, the CDR3 is TGTGCCAGCAGCGTGGGACTAGGAAATGAGCAGTTCTTC. Protein sequence: CASSVGLGNEQFF.

The sample holds many counts of this clonotype. For the CDR3, the DNA is TGTGCCAGCAGCCCCACCGGGGCGATCACAGATACGCAGTATTTT. This sequence encodes CASSPTGAITDTQYF. The V gene is TRBV9, the J gene TRBJ2-3, with D possibly being TRBD1 or TRBD2 (5 bases each). Trimming took off 4 bases at V and 2 bases at J, with 14 bases between the two ends. Germline V gives CDR1 SGDLS, CDR2 YYNGEE. The CDR3 consists of 15 residues.

This sequence joins TRBV27 and TRBJ2-5; 8 bases map to TRBD2. V gave up 3 bases and J gave up 5 bases; unmatched junction bases: 5. Germline-derived CDR1 and CDR2 are MNHEY and SMNVEV (reference sequence). The CDR3 is made up of 14 amino acids. This chain's CDR3 is CASSFGGGKETQYF. The CDR3 coding sequence is TGTGCCAGCAGTTTCGGGGGGGGCAAGGAGACCCAGTACTTC.

The chain couples TRBV3-1 to TRBJ1-5, with 11 bases identical to TRBD1. Unmatched junction bases numbered 5, after V lost 1 base and J lost 3 bases. This CDR3 has 17 amino acids. Looked up from germline, CDR1 is LGHDT and CDR2 is YNNKEL (reference sequence). In DNA form, the CDR3 reads TGTGCCAGCAGCCAAGCTCGGACAGGGGGCCTCAATCAGCCCCAGCATTTT. Its translation is CASSQARTGGLNQPQHF. Combining the CDR3 with reference TRBV3-1 and TRBJ1-5 gives the whole variable domain DTAVSQTPKYLVTQMGNDKSIKCEQNLGHDTMYWYKQDSKKFLKIMFSYNNKELIINETVPNRFSPKSPDKAHLNLHINSLELGDSAVYFCASSQARTGGLNQPQHFGDGTRLSIL.

This clonotype was counted only a few times. The rearrangement links TRBV5-1 to TRBJ2-5; D call uncertain. CDR1 is SGHRS, CDR2 YFSETQ, per germline. The CDR3 is 15 residues long. V gave up 0 bases and J gave up 1 base, with 10 bases separating them. For the CDR3, the DNA is TGCGCCAGCAGCTTGGGTAGGGAACCCCAAGAGACCCAGTACTTC. Its translation: CASSLGREPQETQYF.

CDR3: CASRREGAYGYTF. For the CDR3, the DNA is TGTGCCAGCAGGCGGGAGGGGGCCTATGGCTACACCTTC. The chain carries TRBV6-5 and TRBJ1-2, with 7 bases that match TRBD1. After removal of 6 bases from V and 4 bases from J, the junction contained 5 bases not matched to a gene. Germline V gives CDR1 MNHEY, CDR2 SVGAGI. This CDR3 has 13 residues.

The chain is built from TRBV5-1 and TRBJ2-5; 8 bases fit TRBD2. With 0 bases clipped from V and 4 bases from J, the junction kept 8 bases outside the gene matches. The CDR3 is made up of 16 amino acids. Germline assignment: CDR1 SGHRS and CDR2 YFSETQ. The CDR3: CASSLGPAGELETQYF. As DNA, the CDR3 is TGCGCCAGCAGCTTGGGGCCAGCGGGAGAGCTAGAGACCCAGTACTTC.

The chain recombines TRBV20-1 with TRBJ2-3; 8 bases fit TRBD2. CDR1 is DFQATT, CDR2 SNEGSKA, per germline (reference sequence). CDR3 size: 13 residues. V shed 4 bases and J 5 bases; nucleotides not matched to a gene: 5. The DNA for the CDR3 is TGCAGTGCTACTGAGCGGGGGCGAGATACGCAGTATTTT. This gives the protein CSATERGRDTQYF.

This clonotype appeared many times. V gene TRBV18 combines with J gene TRBJ2-7; D not certain. V gave up 2 bases and J gave up 4 bases, with 9 bases separating them. The CDR3 runs to 13 residues. Per germline, CDR1 KGHSH and CDR2 LQKENI. The CDR3 DNA follows: TGTGCCAGCTCACCAAGACAATCATACGAGCAGTACGTC. Its translation is CASSPRQSYEQYV.

A few counts support this clonotype. The chain carries TRBV20-1 and TRBJ1-6, with 7 bases aligning to TRBD1. The CDR3 has 14 amino acids. Losses at the gene ends were 6 bases for V and 7 bases for J; bases not matched to a gene: 9. Looked up from germline, CDR1 is DFQATT and CDR2 is SNEGSKA (reference sequence). The CDR3 reads CSAPQTGINSPLHF. The CDR3 DNA reads TGCAGTGCACCTCAGACAGGGATAAATTCACCCCTCCACTTT.

The chain recombines TRBV5-1 with TRBJ1-3; 8 nucleotides align to TRBD1. V dropped 4 bases and J dropped 3; count of bases not matched to a gene: 9. CDR1 is SGHRS and CDR2 is YFSETQ in the germline V gene. This CDR3 has 16 amino acids. The CDR3 DNA is TGCGCCAGCAGCCTGGGGCAGGGGGCAAGTGGAAACACCATATATTTT. Translating it yields CASSLGQGASGNTIYF.

This clonotype has a handful of counts. The chain combines TRBV7-4 with TRBJ2-3, with 10 bases matching TRBD2. Germline V gene sequence: CDR1 SGHVT, CDR2 SQSDAQ. CDR3 length: 19 amino acids. J lost 1 base, V lost 3 bases, and 13 bases had no gene match. The CDR3: CASSFPGLAAKACTDTQYF. CDR3 coding DNA: TGTGCCAGCAGCTTTCCCGGACTAGCGGCAAAAGCATGCACAGATACGCAGTATTTT. The variable domain in full, with the rest retrieved from reference TRBV7-4 and TRBJ2-3, is GAGVSQSPRYKVAKRGRDVALRCDSISGHVTLYWYRQTLGQGSEVLTYSQSDAQRDKSGRPSGRFSAERPERSVSTLKIQRTEQGDSAVYLCASSFPGLAAKACTDTQYFGPGTRLTVL.

This clonotype was seen only a few times. The V gene is TRBV7-3, the J gene TRBJ2-2; perhaps TRBD2 as D (5 bases). The CDR3 has 13 amino acids. Germline loops: CDR1 SGHTA, CDR2 FQGTGA. V gave up 2 bases and J gave up 4 bases, with 5 bases separating them. The CDR3, as DNA: TGTGCCAGCAGCTTAGGGAGCACCGGGGAGCTGTTTTTT. This translates into CASSLGSTGELFF.

The CDR3 reads CASSLPGSSYEQYV. DNA for the CDR3: TGTGCCAGCAGTTTACCGGGGAGCTCCTACGAGCAGTACGTC. The chain uses TRBV28 and TRBJ2-7; perhaps TRBD2 as D (5 bases). The germline gives CDR1 MDHEN, CDR2 SYDVKM. V was cut by 2 bases and J by 0 bases, with 8 bases left in between. This CDR3 region has 14 residues.

The CDR3 DNA follows: TGTGCTACAGGGGGCGAGGGAAAACTGTTTTTT. It codes for CATGGEGKLFF. The rearrangement joins TRBV28 to TRBJ1-4; 9 positions match TRBD1. CDR1 MDHEN and CDR2 SYDVKM come from the germline V gene. There are 11 residues in the CDR3.

The count of this clonotype is one. The gene calls are TRBV4-1 and TRBJ1-1; D is unclear. CDR3 length: 15 amino acids. Germline CDR1 and CDR2: MGHRA and YSYEKL. V was shortened by 7 bases and J by 1 base, with 16 bases between the two germline ends. CDR3 sequence reads: CASNYRVGRNTEAFF. CDR3 bases: TGCGCCAGCAATTATAGGGTCGGGCGGAACACTGAAGCTTTCTTT.

The rearrangement uses TRBV5-1 and TRBJ1-1; D is ambiguous. CDR1 and CDR2 (germline): SGHRS, YFSETQ. V was shortened by 1 base and J by 1 base, with 8 bases between the two germline ends. This CDR3 contains 14 residues. The CDR3 DNA reads as TGCGCCAGCAGCTTGATTGACCCGAACACTGAAGCTTTCTTT. Encoded protein: CASSLIDPNTEAFF. The full variable domain, completed using reference TRBV5-1 and TRBJ1-1, is KAGVTQTPRYLIKTRGQQVTLSCSPISGHRSVSWYQQTPGQGLQFLFEYFSETQRNKGNFPGRFSGRQFSNSRSEMNVSTLELGDSALYLCASSLIDPNTEAFFGQGTRLTVV.